Sequencing of this TCR beta chain was carried out in a study of human T cells and chemical hapten exposure. Across the study: The scalp of each patient received a weekly diphenylcyclopropenone dose for the full roughly 26-week study. General observations from the study: Since the donors had alopecia, their immune response may not be the same as that of healthy people. No alteration of TCRs above 1 in 1000 frequency was seen with DPC sensitization.

TCRdb reanalysed the RACE reads using MiXCR and keeps one entry per CDR3 protein. This table holds 99,000 or so distinct CDR3 sequences, under 40% found once. This CDR3 comprises 14 residues. V shed 5 bases, J shed 7 bases, and the junction held 7 bases outside the gene matches. The germline V gene has CDR1 SGHAT and CDR2 FQNNGV. This clonotype was detected a few times. Its antigen is unknown. The time point was: patch test 3, about 24 weeks after DPC sensitization. The sample's treatment: therapeutic diphenylcyclopropenone sensitization with weekly scalp DPC. Samples of blood were obtained prior to the application of each patch test.

The sequenced sample was whole blood, obtained in connection with sensitization to the hapten diphenylcyclopropenone (DPC). The chain combines TRBV11-2 with TRBJ2-2; 7 positions agree with TRBD2. This receptor was obtained from a man in his forties with alopecia areata. Some clones in this sample may be carry-over from other donors' samples. CDR3: CASSTGLDYGELFF. The CDR3 bases are TGTGCCAGCAGCACTGGACTAGACTACGGGGAGCTGTTTTTT. The full variable domain, its missing parts supplied by reference TRBV11-2 and TRBJ2-2, is EAGVAQSPRYKIIEKRQSVAFWCNPISGHATLYWYQQILGQGPKLLIQFQNNGVVDDSQLPKDRFSAERLKGVDSTLKIQPAKLEDSAVYLCASSTGLDYGELFFGEGSRLTVL.